Here is one T cell receptor (beta chain) with its context. The antigen is unknown. Both 60 Vbeta primers and 13 Jbeta primers went into the PCR. This table comes from immunoSEQ multiplex PCR, and its TCRdb copy is limited to in-frame clones, with some not included. This table has around 130,000 clones, around 86% appearing once. This specimen comes from a study of cytomegalovirus exposure and HLA in healthy donors. Study-wide results and caveats: Fewer N-insertions (relative to the approximately 670-donor mean) were reportedly seen in an Asian-associated ancestry cluster in a later analysis.

Germline assignment: CDR1 LNHDA and CDR2 SQIVND (reference sequence). The V end was cut by 5 bases, the J end by 2 bases, with 12 bases between. This CDR3 spans 14 amino acids. What was sequenced was PBMCs. The receptor comes from a woman aged 35 to 49 in good health and CMV-seronegative. The V and J genes are TRBV19 and TRBJ1-2; D perhaps matches TRBD1 (5 bases). The CDR3 is CASSYGDRNYGYTF. Written as DNA, the CDR3 is TGTGCCAGTAGTTACGGAGACAGAAACTATGGCTACACCTTC.